These 17 T cell receptor beta chains came from one sample sequenced in a study of cytomegalovirus exposure and HLA in healthy donors. Sequenced by immunoSEQ multiplex PCR; TCRdb stores in-frame clones only, minus some. Seen here are 85,000 to 120,000 clones, around 90% observed once, and the top ten hold about 1.8%. Sequenced sample: PBMCs. The source of these receptors is a woman between 18 and 29 years old in good health and CMV-seropositive.

The CDR3 sequence is CASSQEPPGFTDGYTF. The DNA for the CDR3 is TGCGCCAGCAGCCAGGAACCCCCAGGGTTTACGGACGGCTACACCTTC. The chain links TRBV4-1 to TRBJ1-2; D may be TRBD1 (5 bases). The CDR3 has 16 residues. Trimming shortened V by 3 bases and J by 8 bases, and 22 bases separated the two germline ends. Germline values: CDR1 MGHRA, CDR2 YSYEKL.

This clone was seen a few times. The rearrangement joins TRBV6-5 to TRBJ1-5; D is unclear. V was cut by 10 bases and J by 0 bases, with 13 bases left in between. The CDR3 runs to 14 residues. Germline CDR1 and CDR2: MNHEY and SVGAGI. The CDR3 sequence: CATKADYSNQPQHF. The CDR3 coding sequence is TGTGCCACCAAAGCCGACTATAGCAATCAGCCCCAGCATTTT.

In its sample, this clone was seen once. The rearrangement joins TRBV7-2 to TRBJ2-1, with a tentative D call TRBD1 (6 bases). Trimming took off 7 bases at V and 3 bases at J, with 13 bases between the two ends. Germline CDR1 and CDR2: SGHTA and FQGNSA. The CDR3 is 14 amino acids. In DNA form, the CDR3 reads TGTGCCAGCACCTCTCCGGACAGCTACAATGAGCAGTTCTTC. This translates into CASTSPDSYNEQFF. The variable domain in full, with the rest retrieved from reference TRBV7-2 and TRBJ2-1, is GAGVSQSPSNKVTEKGKDVELRCDPISGHTALYWYRQSLGQGLEFLIYFQGNSAPDKSGLPSDRFSAERTGGSVSTLTIQRTQQEDSAVYLCASTSPDSYNEQFFGPGTRLTVL.

V gene TRBV21-1 combines with J gene TRBJ2-7; the table's D call TRBD1 went unverified against the DNA. TRBV21-1 is termed a pseudogene. The CDR3 spans 15 residues. CDR3 in amino acids: CASSTGAQNTYEQYF. The CDR3, as DNA: TGTGCCAGCAGTACAGGGGCACAAAACACTTACGAGCAGTACTTC.

The V gene is TRBV27, the J gene TRBJ1-2, with no clear D. CDR1 MNHEY and CDR2 SMNVEV come from the germline V gene (reference sequence). The CDR3 runs 13 residues. V shed 3 bases and J shed 7 bases, with 12 bases lying between them. CDR3 nucleotide sequence: TGTGCCAGCAGTTTCTCCGGGTTGGGTGGCTACACCTTC. Its translation is CASSFSGLGGYTF.

V usage is TRBV6-6 and J usage is TRBJ2-7; TRBD1 agrees at 10 bases. The CDR3 runs to 15 residues. Germline V gene sequence: CDR1 MNHNY, CDR2 SVGAGI (reference sequence). Trimming at V came to 6 bases and at J to 6 bases, leaving 11 bases not matched to a gene. The CDR3 is CASSSMDRGSAEQYV. CDR3 nucleotide sequence: TGTGCCAGCAGCTCCATGGACAGGGGGTCGGCCGAGCAGTACGTC.

In its sample, this clone was seen once. This chain links TRBV18 with TRBJ1-1; D is unclear. V was cut by 4 bases and J by 4 bases, with 7 bases left in between. Germline-derived CDR1 and CDR2 are KGHSH and LQKENI. The CDR3 is 12 amino acids. CDR3 bases: TGTGCCAGCTCACGGGAGGGCACTGAAGCTTTCTTT. Residues: CASSREGTEAFF.

This chain links TRBV23-1 with TRBJ1-4, with D hard to call. TRBV23-1 is known as an ORF, though its function is uncertain. Deletions cut 0 bases from V and 14 bases from J, with 10 bases between. This CDR3 spans 12 amino acids. CDR3: CASSQSRGRLFF. CDR3 in DNA: TGCGCCAGCAGTCAATCACGGGGTCGGCTGTTTTTT.

This clone was picked up a small number of times. The rearrangement links TRBV4-2 to TRBJ1-6, with D tentatively TRBD1 (5 bases). Germline V lookup: CDR1 LGHNA, CDR2 YNFKEQ. V was cut by 0 bases and J by 10 bases, with 19 bases left in between. The length of the CDR3 is 17 residues. CDR3 region: CASSQEAQGRWGSPLHF. For the CDR3, the DNA is TGTGCCAGCAGCCAAGAGGCGCAGGGTCGGTGGGGCTCACCCCTCCACTTT.

The V gene is TRBV19, the J gene TRBJ1-2, with a weak D call TRBD1 (5 bases). The CDR3 is 12 residues long. Trimming shortened V by 4 bases and J by 5 bases, and 8 bases separated the two germline ends. From germline, CDR1 is LNHDA and CDR2 SQIVND (reference sequence). In DNA, the CDR3 is TGTGCCAGTAGTACCGGGGGTTATGGCTACACCTTC. Its translation: CASSTGGYGYTF.

The chain joins TRBV6-4 to TRBJ2-3, with TRBD2 matching over 7 bases. V lost 2 bases and J lost 2; bases outside the gene matches: 1. CDR1 and CDR2 from the germline V gene are MRHNA and SNTAGT. The CDR3 covers 14 residues. CDR3 nucleotides: TGTGCCAGCAGTGACGGGGGGGACACAGATACGCAGTATTTT. It encodes CASSDGGDTDTQYF.

The chain carries TRBV12-5 and TRBJ1-1; no clear D. The V gene lost 5 bases and the J gene lost 5 bases, with 12 bases spanning the gap. Germline CDR1 reads LGHNT; CDR2 reads FRNRAP. The CDR3 sequence is 13 residues long. The CDR3 protein is CASGPGGRTEAFF. The CDR3 coding sequence is TGTGCTAGTGGTCCCGGTGGGAGGACTGAAGCTTTCTTT.

The rearrangement uses TRBV10-2 and TRBJ1-5; D gene uncertain. V was clipped by 4 bases and J by 0 bases, with 16 bases between them. The CDR3 spans 17 residues. In germline, CDR1 is WSHSY, CDR2 SAAADI. This CDR3 reads CASSGSPGFLSNQPQHF. The CDR3 coding sequence is TGCGCCAGCAGTGGATCTCCGGGGTTCCTTAGCAATCAGCCCCAGCATTTT.

The gene calls are TRBV5-6 and TRBJ1-2, with D possibly being TRBD1 (5 bases). V dropped 4 bases and J dropped 0 bases, with 10 bases sitting between them. The CDR3 is 14 amino acids. CDR1 is SGHDT and CDR2 is YYEEEE in the germline V gene. CDR3 region: CASSVGGANYGYTF. CDR3 nucleotides: TGTGCCAGCAGCGTTGGAGGGGCTAACTATGGCTACACCTTC.

The V call is TRBV7-6, the J call TRBJ2-5; 7 bases are a match to TRBD2. The length of the CDR3 is 16 residues. V lost 4 bases and J lost 2; bases outside the gene matches: 10. Germline V lookup: CDR1 SGHVS, CDR2 FNYEAQ. CDR3 protein: CASSSSIAGLQETQYF. The CDR3, as DNA: TGTGCCAGCAGCTCGTCAATAGCGGGCCTTCAAGAGACCCAGTACTTC. Drawing the rest from reference TRBV7-6 and TRBJ2-5, the complete variable domain is GAGVSQSPRYKVTKRGQDVALRCDPISGHVSLYWYRQALGQGPEFLTYFNYEAQQDKSGLPNDRFSAERPEGSISTLTIQRTEQRDSAMYRCASSSSIAGLQETQYFGPGTRLLVL.

This clone was picked up one time. The rearrangement links TRBV2 to TRBJ1-3, with D tentatively TRBD1 (5 bases). CDR3 length: 15 residues. In germline, CDR1 is SNHLY, CDR2 FYNNEI. Trimming took 7 bases from V and 2 from J, leaving 15 bases between them. CDR3 protein: CASMREGTAGNTIYF. CDR3 bases: TGTGCCAGCATGAGGGAAGGGACTGCTGGAAACACCATATATTTT.

The genes are TRBV7-9 and TRBJ2-7; D possibly corresponds to TRBD1 (5 bases). Trimming stripped 4 bases from V and 3 bases from J, with 7 bases between. From germline, CDR1 is SEHNR and CDR2 FQNEAQ (reference sequence). This CDR3 is built from 12 residues. CDR3 bases: TGTGCCAGCAGCTCGGACAACTACGAGCAGTACTTC. This gives the protein CASSSDNYEQYF.